This T cell receptor beta chain was identified in a study of control samples from healthy donors and cancer patients (dated by TCRdb to about 2020). The library relied on the immunoSEQ multiplex PCR assay. Imported from immuneACCESS, the table was reduced by TCRdb to in-frame sequences with V and J called. These copies leave out some clones; in studies compared against another copy, an unresolved V gene accounts for under half, and the cause of the remainder is not known. The sample table contains fewer than 95,000 clones; only one count was recorded for more than 75% of them. The ten largest clones represent roughly 21% of the sample. A word on this clone: Its specific antigen is unknown. Base-call qualities are not available, and no considerably larger clone is one nucleotide away.

CDR1 and CDR2, looked up from the germline V gene (reference sequence), are LGHDT and YNNKEL. Taken from cysteine to phenylalanine, the CDR3 has 15 residues. This entry keeps only the CDR3 DNA: 45 bases, framed from base 1. V drops 1 base and J drops 7 bases, leaving 16 bases in between. The source of this sequence is a man aged 25 to 45 in good health. The chain joins TRBV3-1 (or the pseudogene TRBV3-2) to TRBJ1-2, with no confident D gene call. Sequenced: blood. The DNA sequence is given as TGTGCCAGCAGCCAAGTGTCAGCCGCCGGTGGTGGCTACACCTTC. Translated, it gives CASSQVSAAGGGYTF.